A selection of T cell receptor beta chains follows, all from one sample in a study of blood T cells in healthy people across ages. TCRdb ran MiXCR on the 5' RACE reads and lists one entry per CDR3 protein. Among more than 700,000 distinct CDR3 sequences, 53% were seen once, and the ten largest hold about 42%. Source material: blood. The origin of the receptors is a man older than 75 in good health. CDR3s include the opening cysteine and the closing phenylalanine or tryptophan. D genes are given only for firm matches. Size values are once, few and many counts, or a class for expanded clones, and some rows have none.

d_gene	abundance	v_gene	j_gene	CDR3nt	CDR3aa
TRBD2	NA	TRBV20-1	TRBJ2-7	TGCAGTGCTAGAGCGGGAGGGCCCGACGAGCAGTACTTC	CSARAGGPDEQYF
NA	few	TRBV21-1	TRBJ2-7	TGTGCCATGCGGCCAGGACAGGGCGGTTCCACCTACGAGCAGTACTTC	CAMRPGQGGSTYEQYF
NA	NA	TRBV2	TRBJ2-7	TGTGCCAGCAGTGAAACTAGGCCGGGAGCCGAGCAGTACTTC	CASSETRPGAEQYF
NA	NA	TRBV24-1	TRBJ2-5	TGTGCCACCAGTGCTCCTCATCGGGAGAGAAAGTACTTC	CATSAPHRERKYF
NA	NA	TRBV5-6	TRBJ1-1	TGTGCCAGCAGCTTGGTTGGCAGGGTAGCTTTCTTT	CASSLVGRVAFF
NA	many	TRBV10-3	TRBJ2-6	TGTGCCATCAGTGTGGGTCAGGGGATCATGGGGGCCAACGTCCTGACTTTC	CAISVGQGIMGANVLTF
TRBD1	NA	TRBV27	TRBJ2-7	TGTGCCAGCAGCCGTGACAGGGGGCAGACTAGCGTAACCTATGAGCAGTACTTC	CASSRDRGQTSVTYEQYF
TRBD1	NA	TRBV29-1	TRBJ2-5	TGCAGCGGCCGTCCCGGGACAGGGTTCGAGACCCAGTACTTC	CSGRPGTGFETQYF
NA	NA	TRBV5-5	TRBJ2-7	TGTGCCAGCAGCTCGACGCTCTCCTACGAGCAGTACTTC	CASSSTLSYEQYF
NA	few	TRBV2	TRBJ2-1	TGTGCCAGCAGTGTAATAGCGGCATCCTACAATGAGCAGTTCTTC	CASSVIAASYNEQFF
NA	NA	TRBV7-3	TRBJ1-1	TGTGCCAGCAGCTCTGAGATGAACACTGAAGCTTTCTTT	CASSSEMNTEAFF
NA	NA	TRBV28	TRBJ2-1	TGTGCCAGCAGTTCCCACACATCTGGCTATAATGAGCAGTTCTTC	CASSSHTSGYNEQFF
NA	NA	TRBV6-1	TRBJ2-4	TGTGCCAGCAGTGAAGGACCGGGCAACTACGAGCGGTACTTC	CASSEGPGNYERYF
NA	NA	TRBV27	TRBJ2-7	TGTGCCAGCAGTTTCAACCGGGGAGCACCCTCCTACGAGCAGTACTTC	CASSFNRGAPSYEQYF
TRBD2	NA	TRBV5-5	TRBJ2-3	TGTGCCAGCAGCACGGGACTAGCGGGAGAAGGGAGATACGCGTATTTT	CASSTGLAGEGRYAYF
NA	NA	TRBV9	TRBJ1-6	TGTGCCAGCAGCGTAGAGGGCGCGGGGAATTCACCCCTCCACTTT	CASSVEGAGNSPLHF
TRBD1	few	TRBV9	TRBJ2-7	TGTGCCAGCAGCAAAGGGGGCGCTGGGGTCGAGCAGTACTTC	CASSKGGAGVEQYF
TRBD2	NA	TRBV10-3	TRBJ2-1	TGTACCATCAAAGTGGGGAACAGGGCGGGACTAGCGGGAGGGAGCTCCTACAATGAGCAGTTCTTC	CTIKVGNRAGLAGGSSYNEQFF
NA	once	TRBV24-1	TRBJ2-7	TGTGCCACCACTGGGACACTGAGCTACGAGCAGTACTTC	CATTGTLSYEQYF
TRBD2	NA	TRBV20-1	TRBJ2-3	TGCAGTGCTAGAGTCCCGACTAGCGGAGGCACAGATACGCAGTATTTT	CSARVPTSGGTDTQYF
TRBD1	once	TRBV9	TRBJ2-5	TGTGCCAGCAGCCGGGGACAGCAACACCAAGAGACCCAGTACTTC	CASSRGQQHQETQYF
NA	NA	TRBV2	TRBJ2-7	TGTGCCAGCAGTGAACCCGGGGTTTACGAGCAGTACTTC	CASSEPGVYEQYF
TRBD1	NA	TRBV9	TRBJ2-7	TGTGCCAGTAACCGGGACAGGGGGCCCGAGCAGTACTTC	CASNRDRGPEQYF
NA	NA	TRBV20-1	TRBJ1-5	TGCAGTGCCTCATCTCTCGGGCAGGGAAATCAGCCCCAGCATTTT	CSASSLGQGNQPQHF
NA	few	TRBV11-2	TRBJ2-7	TGTGCCAGCAGCTTAAACCCGCAGGGGTGGGGGGAGCAGTACTTC	CASSLNPQGWGEQYF
NA	few	TRBV7-9	TRBJ2-1	TGTGCCAGCAGCTCCCGACGGGCCCTCTCCTACAATGAGCAGTTCTTC	CASSSRRALSYNEQFF
TRBD2	NA	TRBV10-3	TRBJ2-1	TGTGCCATCAGTTCACCGGGACTAGCGGGAGGCCATGAGCAGTTCTTC	CAISSPGLAGGHEQFF
TRBD2	NA	TRBV2	TRBJ2-7	TGTGCCAGCAGTTTACTAGCGGTCGAGCAGTACTTC	CASSLLAVEQYF
NA	few	TRBV7-9	TRBJ2-3	TGTGCCAGCAGCTTAATGGATACGCAGTATTTT	CASSLMDTQYF
NA	NA	TRBV12-3/TRBV12-4	TRBJ2-3	TGTGCCAGCAGTGACGGCAGGGCGAGCGCTGATATGCAATATTTT	CASSDGRASADMQYF
TRBD2	many	TRBV13	TRBJ2-1	TGTGCCAGCAGCCCCGAACGGGGGGTAGGATCCTACAATGAGCAGTTCTTC	CASSPERGVGSYNEQFF
NA	NA	TRBV19	TRBJ1-2	TGTGCCAGTACCCCCGGGAACCGGGATGGCTACACCTTC	CASTPGNRDGYTF
NA	NA	TRBV28	TRBJ2-6	TGTGTCAGCATGGGGCTGGGAGGCTCTGGGGCCAACGTCCTGACTTTC	CVSMGLGGSGANVLTF
NA	NA	TRBV5-1	TRBJ2-5	TGCGCCAGCAGCCCGGTAGCCCGGGGAATGGAGACCCAGTACTTC	CASSPVARGMETQYF